This TCR beta chain is from a study of cytomegalovirus exposure and HLA in healthy donors. Study conclusions and caveats: Sequences of the TCR beta chain were said to predict the HLA-A and HLA-B alleles of most subjects accurately. Donor immune exposure was known only as CMV serostatus.

Notes on this clone: The antigen remains undetermined.

Both 60 Vbeta primers and 13 Jbeta primers went into the PCR. Clones were read by immunoSEQ multiplex PCR, and TCRdb kept only the in-frame ones, dropping some. Seen here are about 140,000 clones, 75% to 90% observed once, and the top ten hold about 1.2%. Trimming shortened V by 6 bases and J by 9 bases, and 15 bases separated the two germline ends. Germline loops: CDR1 SQVTM, CDR2 ANQGSEA. The CDR3 has 12 residues. Sequencing was carried out using PBMCs. The V gene is TRBV29-1, the J gene TRBJ2-1, with a possible D match to TRBD2 (5 bases). The TCR sequence derives from a female donor in good health and CMV-seronegative. CDR3 region: CSVEAEAFEQFF. The DNA for the CDR3 is TGCAGCGTGGAGGCAGAGGCATTTGAGCAGTTCTTC.